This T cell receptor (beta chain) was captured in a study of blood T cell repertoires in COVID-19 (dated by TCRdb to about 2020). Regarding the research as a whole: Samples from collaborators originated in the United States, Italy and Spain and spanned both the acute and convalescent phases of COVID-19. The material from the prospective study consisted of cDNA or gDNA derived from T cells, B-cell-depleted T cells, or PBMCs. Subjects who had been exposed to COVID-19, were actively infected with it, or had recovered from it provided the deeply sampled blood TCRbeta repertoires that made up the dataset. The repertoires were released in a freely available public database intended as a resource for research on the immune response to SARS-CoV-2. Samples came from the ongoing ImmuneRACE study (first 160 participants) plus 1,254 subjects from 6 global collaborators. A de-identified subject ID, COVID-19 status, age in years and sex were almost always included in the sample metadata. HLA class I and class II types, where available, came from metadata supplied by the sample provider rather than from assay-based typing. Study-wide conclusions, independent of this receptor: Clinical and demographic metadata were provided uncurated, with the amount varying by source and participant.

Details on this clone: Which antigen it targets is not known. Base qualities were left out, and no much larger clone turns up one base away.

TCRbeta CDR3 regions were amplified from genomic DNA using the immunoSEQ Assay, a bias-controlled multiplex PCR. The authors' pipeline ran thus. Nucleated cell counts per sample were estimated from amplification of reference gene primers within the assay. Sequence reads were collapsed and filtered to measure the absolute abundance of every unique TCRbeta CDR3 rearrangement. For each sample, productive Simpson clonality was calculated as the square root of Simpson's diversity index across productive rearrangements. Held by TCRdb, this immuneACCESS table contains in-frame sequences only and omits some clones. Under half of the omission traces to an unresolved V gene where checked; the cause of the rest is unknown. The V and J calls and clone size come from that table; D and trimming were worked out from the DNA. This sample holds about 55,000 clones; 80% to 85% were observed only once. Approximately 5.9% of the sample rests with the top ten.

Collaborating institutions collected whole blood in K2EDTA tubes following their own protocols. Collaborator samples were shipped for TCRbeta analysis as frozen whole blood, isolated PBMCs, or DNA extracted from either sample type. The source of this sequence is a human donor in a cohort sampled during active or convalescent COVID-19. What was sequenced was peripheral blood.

In nucleotides, the sequence is TGTGCCAGCAGCCCCCTGATAGGCAGGGCTATGAACACTGAAGCTTTCTTT. It is translated as CASSPLIGRAMNTEAFF. The V and J genes are TRBV11-2 and TRBJ1-1; a weak D assignment points to TRBD1 (5 bases agree). A distance of 19 bases separates the germline ends of V and J, which lose 5 bases and 0 bases respectively. Taken from the germline V gene, the CDR1 and CDR2 loops are SGHAT and FQNNGV. From the cysteine through the phenylalanine, the CDR3 covers 17 amino acids. Here the CDR3 DNA is all that survives: 51 bases in frame from base 1.